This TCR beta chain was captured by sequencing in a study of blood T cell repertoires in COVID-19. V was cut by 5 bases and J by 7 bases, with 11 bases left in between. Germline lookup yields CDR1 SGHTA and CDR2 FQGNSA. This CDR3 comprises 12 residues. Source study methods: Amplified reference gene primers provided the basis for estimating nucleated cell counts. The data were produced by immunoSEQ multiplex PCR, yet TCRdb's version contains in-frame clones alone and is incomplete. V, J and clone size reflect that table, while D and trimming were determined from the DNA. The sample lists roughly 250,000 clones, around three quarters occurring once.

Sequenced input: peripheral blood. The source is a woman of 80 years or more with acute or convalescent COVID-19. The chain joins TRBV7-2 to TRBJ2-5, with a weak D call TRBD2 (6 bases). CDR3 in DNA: TGTGCCAGCAGCCCGATGGGAGGGACCCAGTACTTC. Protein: CASSPMGGTQYF. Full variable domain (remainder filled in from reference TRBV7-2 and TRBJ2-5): GAGVSQSPSNKVTEKGKDVELRCDPISGHTALYWYRQSLGQGLEFLIYFQGNSAPDKSGLPSDRFSAERTGGSVSTLTIQRTQQEDSAVYLCASSPMGGTQYFGPGTRLLVL.